These 6 T cell receptor beta chains were sequenced from one sample in a study of cytomegalovirus exposure and HLA in healthy donors (dated by TCRdb to the late 2010s). Library creation used the immunoSEQ multiplex PCR assay. The multiplex PCR relied on a mix of 60 forward primers for TCR Vbeta segments and 13 reverse primers for TCR Jbeta segments. TCRdb's version of the immuneACCESS table is confined to in-frame rearrangements and falls short of the full clone set. An unresolved V gene accounts for under half of the shortfall where checked; the remainder is of unknown origin. The sample table records under 150,000 clones; around four fifths of these occur just once. The ten largest clones add up to approximately 3.6% of the sample. Sample: PBMCs. The receptors were gathered from a male donor in good health and CMV-seronegative.

This chain connects TRBV28 to TRBJ2-5; 8 bases agree with TRBD1. Germline V gives CDR1 MDHEN, CDR2 SYDVKM. The CDR3 totals 14 residues. The J segment lost 1 base and the V segment lost 6 bases, leaving 4 bases of the junction unmatched. The CDR3 sequence is CASRQQGGQETQYF. The CDR3 coding sequence is TGTGCCAGCAGACAACAGGGGGGCCAAGAGACCCAGTACTTC.

The rearrangement links TRBV2 to TRBJ2-2; TRBD1 agrees at 9 bases. Germline CDR1 is SNHLY and CDR2 is FYNNEI. CDR3 length equals 17 residues. J lost 0 bases, V lost 3 bases, and 5 bases had no gene match. CDR3 loop: CASSEDRGLANTGELFF. CDR3 bases: TGTGCCAGCAGTGAGGACAGGGGACTTGCGAACACCGGGGAGCTGTTTTTT.

J is TRBJ1-1 and V is TRBV6-5; D is possibly TRBD1 (5 bases). V lost 0 bases and J 0 bases, leaving 8 bases between the germline ends. The CDR3 covers 15 residues. Germline V CDR1 and CDR2: MNHEY, SVGAGI. The chain's CDR3 is CASSYSQTVNTEAFF. The CDR3 DNA reads TGTGCCAGCAGTTACTCGCAGACAGTGAACACTGAAGCTTTCTTT.

This chain links TRBV14 with TRBJ1-5; D possibly corresponds to TRBD1 (5 bases). Trimming removed 4 bases at V and 4 bases at J, with 11 bases between. Germline-derived CDR1 and CDR2 are SGHDN and FVKESK. CDR3 length: 14 residues. CDR3 loop: CASSPKGWNQPQHF. For the CDR3, the DNA is TGTGCCAGCAGCCCGAAGGGGTGGAATCAGCCCCAGCATTTT.

This sequence joins TRBV30 and TRBJ1-2, with 12 nucleotides matching TRBD1. The CDR3 has 14 residues. CDR1 and CDR2 (germline): GTSNPN, SVGIG (reference sequence). Trimming removed 2 bases from V and 5 bases from J; junction bases left unmatched: 3. CDR3: CAWSPGQGAYGYTF. The CDR3 DNA follows: TGTGCCTGGAGTCCGGGACAGGGGGCTTATGGCTACACCTTC. Supplemented by reference TRBV30 and TRBJ1-2, the full variable domain reads SQTIHQWPATLVQPVGSPLSLECTVEGTSNPNLYWYRQAAGRGLQLLFYSVGIGQISSEVPQNLSASRPQDRQFILSSKKLLLSDSGFYLCAWSPGQGAYGYTFGSGTRLTVV.

This chain connects TRBV7-8 to TRBJ1-5, with 7 positions matching TRBD1. Trimming removed 0 bases from V and 6 bases from J; junction bases left unmatched: 11. The CDR3 contains 17 residues. The germline V gene has CDR1 SGHVS and CDR2 FQNEAQ. The CDR3 region is CASSLAWGQGVGQPQHF. CDR3 bases: TGTGCCAGCAGCTTAGCGTGGGGGCAGGGGGTAGGTCAGCCCCAGCATTTT.